Below are 20 T cell receptor beta chains sequenced from a single sample in a study of cytomegalovirus exposure and HLA in healthy donors. PCR primers comprised 60 Vbeta and 13 Jbeta primers. Repertoires were generated with immunoSEQ multiplex PCR, while TCRdb's copy carries only in-frame clones and drops some. The table lists 210,000 or so clones, more than 70% of them singletons. Sequenced: PBMCs. These receptors were taken from a human donor in good health.

This chain uses TRBV19 with TRBJ1-5; D perhaps matches TRBD1 (6 bases). Looked up from germline, CDR1 is LNHDA and CDR2 is SQIVND (reference sequence). The CDR3 has 15 residues. V lost 7 bases and J 2 bases, leaving 15 bases between the germline ends. CDR3 DNA sequence: TGTGCCAGTAAATTCACAGGGAATGGCAATCAGCCCCAGCATTTT. It codes for CASKFTGNGNQPQHF.

The CDR3 sequence is CASSLAGGSGPSSYEQYF. The CDR3 nucleotides are TGCGCCAGCAGCTTGGCCGGGGGAAGCGGGCCGAGCTCCTACGAGCAGTACTTC. This rearrangement joins TRBV5-1 to TRBJ2-7; D perhaps matches TRBD2 (6 bases). CDR1 SGHRS and CDR2 YFSETQ come from the germline V gene. Trimming shortened V by 0 bases and J by 0 bases, and 19 bases separated the two germline ends. CDR3 length: 18 amino acids.

This chain links TRBV6-1 with TRBJ1-1; D gene ambiguous. This CDR3 comprises 12 residues. Germline-derived CDR1 and CDR2 are MNHNS and SASEGT. V was trimmed by 1 base and J by 6 bases, leaving 6 bases between them. The chain's CDR3 is CASSEVSPEAFF. The CDR3 nucleotides read TGTGCCAGCAGTGAAGTGTCTCCTGAAGCTTTCTTT.

The chain employs TRBV19 and TRBJ2-5, with TRBD1 identical over 9 bases. Germline V gene data show CDR1 as LNHDA and CDR2 as SQIVND (reference sequence). The length of the CDR3 is 16 residues. V gave up 4 bases and J gave up 5 bases; unmatched junction bases: 11. The DNA of the CDR3 is TGTGCCAGTAGTACTAGACAGGGGGAGGCGTCGGAGACCCAGTACTTC. Translated: CASSTRQGEASETQYF.

This clone has a handful of counts. The V and J genes are TRBV6-6 and TRBJ2-7, with D possibly TRBD2 on 5 matching bases. The CDR3 is made up of 15 amino acids. Germline V CDR1 and CDR2: MNHNY, SVGAGI (reference sequence). The V end was cut by 7 bases, the J end by 4 bases, with 20 bases between. The CDR3 sequence: CASTPSRLGGYEQYF. In DNA form, the CDR3 reads TGTGCCAGCACGCCCTCCCGACTTGGCGGGTACGAGCAGTACTTC.

This clone has just one count. V is TRBV14 and J is TRBJ1-6, with a possible D match to TRBD1 (6 bases). Trimming removed 0 bases from V and 10 bases from J, with 16 bases in between. This CDR3 is 16 amino acids long. The germline CDR1 and CDR2 sequences are SGHDN and FVKESK. The CDR3 region is CASSQDTGRGLSPLHF. CDR3 DNA: TGTGCCAGCAGCCAAGATACAGGCAGGGGATTATCACCCCTCCACTTT.

The chain links TRBV7-6 to TRBJ2-1; 8 nucleotides agree with TRBD2. Germline V gives CDR1 SGHVS, CDR2 FNYEAQ. This CDR3 spans 17 amino acids. Losses at the gene ends were 2 bases for V and 6 bases for J; bases not matched to a gene: 12. The CDR3 spells CASSLFVRAGGGNEQFF. In DNA, the CDR3 is TGTGCCAGCAGCTTATTCGTTCGGGCGGGAGGTGGCAATGAGCAGTTCTTC.

This clone occurred once. The chain combines TRBV19 with TRBJ2-1; D is ambiguous. The CDR3 runs to 15 residues. Germline-derived CDR1 and CDR2 are LNHDA and SQIVND (reference sequence). V dropped 1 base and J dropped 5 bases, with 12 bases sitting between them. CDR3: CASSIGPMANNEQFF. The CDR3, as DNA: TGTGCCAGTAGTATAGGGCCCATGGCCAACAATGAGCAGTTCTTC.

There are a few counts of this clone. The chain joins TRBV18 to TRBJ1-4; 7 bases map to TRBD1. V lost 5 bases to trimming and J lost 8 bases; unmatched junction nucleotides: 5. The germline gives CDR1 KGHSH, CDR2 LQKENI. The CDR3 length is 13 residues. The DNA for the CDR3 is TGTGCCAGCTCATCAACAGGGGAGGAAAAACTGTTTTTT. Its translation is CASSSTGEEKLFF.

The DNA of the CDR3 is TGTGCCAGTAGTATGGGGCCGGGAGCGAGAGGGACAGATACGCAGTATTTT. It encodes CASSMGPGARGTDTQYF. The chain employs TRBV19 and TRBJ2-3; D is perhaps TRBD2 (6 bases). V was clipped by 3 bases and J by 3 bases, with 19 bases between them. The CDR3 totals 17 residues. Germline CDR1 is LNHDA and CDR2 is SQIVND (reference sequence).

The J gene is TRBJ1-1, the V gene TRBV29-1, with TRBD1 identical over 9 bases. The CDR3 length is 12 residues. The ends lost 7 bases at V and 7 bases at J; junction bases unmatched: 7. CDR1 and CDR2 from the germline V gene are SQVTM and ANQGSEA. In nucleotides, the CDR3 is TGCAGCGCAACGACAGGGGGGAGTGAAGCTTTCTTT. This sequence encodes CSATTGGSEAFF.

V usage is TRBV5-6 and J usage is TRBJ2-4; tentative D call: TRBD2 (7 bases). V was trimmed by 4 bases and J by 6 bases, leaving 11 bases between them. The CDR3 consists of 13 residues. Germline values: CDR1 SGHDT, CDR2 YYEEEE. The CDR3 loop reads CASSGGGGNIQYF. The CDR3 DNA reads as TGTGCCAGCAGCGGGGGAGGGGGAAACATTCAGTACTTC.

In its sample, this clone was seen a few times. The rearrangement links TRBV5-5 to TRBJ1-3; 7 nucleotides match TRBD1. The CDR3 consists of 18 residues. Trimming removed 4 bases from V and 0 bases from J; junction bases left unmatched: 13. Germline-derived CDR1 and CDR2 are SGHKS and YYEKEE (reference sequence). The CDR3, as DNA: TGTGCCAGCAGCCCAGGACAGGAGACCAGAACCTCTGGAAACACCATATATTTT. Protein: CASSPGQETRTSGNTIYF.

The chain employs TRBV4-2 and TRBJ2-3, with 10 bases fitting TRBD2. V lost 0 bases to trimming and J lost 2 bases; unmatched junction nucleotides: 5. CDR1 and CDR2 (germline): LGHNA, YNFKEQ. The CDR3 runs to 17 residues. The CDR3 spells CASSQDPLAGFTDTQYF. The CDR3, as DNA: TGTGCCAGCAGCCAAGATCCACTAGCGGGGTTCACAGATACGCAGTATTTT.

The chain employs TRBV7-9 and TRBJ1-1; 7 bases agree with TRBD1. CDR3 length equals 14 residues. Germline trimming cut 5 bases from V and 1 base from J; bases unmatched to any gene: 4. Germline CDR1 SEHNR, CDR2 FQNEAQ (reference sequence). The CDR3 is CASSRQGPNTEAFF. CDR3 DNA: TGTGCCAGCAGCCGACAGGGCCCGAACACTGAAGCTTTCTTT.

The V call is TRBV5-4, the J call TRBJ2-3; 8 bases map to TRBD2. The length of the CDR3 is 16 residues. The V and J ends lost 3 bases and 0 bases, in that order; junction bases with no gene match: 6. Germline V gene data show CDR1 as SGHNT and CDR2 as YYREEE (reference sequence). The CDR3 DNA sequence: TGTGCCAGCAGCTCGGTGCGGGAGGTTAGCACAGATACGCAGTATTTT. This codes for CASSSVREVSTDTQYF.

This clone was counted once. This chain joins TRBV5-1 and TRBJ2-1; TRBD2 aligns across 11 bases. The germline CDR1 and CDR2 sequences are SGHRS and YFSETQ. This CDR3 contains 19 residues. V lost 5 bases and J lost 0; bases outside the gene matches: 13. The CDR3 DNA follows: TGCGCCAGCAGGAGAACCCGACTAGCGGGACTGAGCTCCTACAATGAGCAGTTCTTC. It is translated as CASRRTRLAGLSSYNEQFF. Full variable domain (missing parts from reference TRBV5-1 and TRBJ2-1): KAGVTQTPRYLIKTRGQQVTLSCSPISGHRSVSWYQQTPGQGLQFLFEYFSETQRNKGNFPGRFSGRQFSNSRSEMNVSTLELGDSALYLCASRRTRLAGLSSYNEQFFGPGTRLTVL.

J is TRBJ2-2 and V is TRBV6-1, with a possible D match to TRBD2 (5 bases). CDR1 is MNHNS, CDR2 SASEGT, per germline. The CDR3 has 15 amino acids. Between the trimmed V and J ends, which lost 3 bases and 3 bases, there was a span of 11 bases. CDR3: CASSDSVSYTGELFF. The CDR3 DNA is TGTGCCAGCAGTGATAGCGTCAGCTACACCGGGGAGCTGTTTTTT.

The rearrangement joins TRBV21-1 to TRBJ2-3; the table's TRBD2 call for D was not verified on the DNA. TRBV21-1 has pseudogene status. The CDR3 is made up of 19 amino acids. The CDR3 sequence is CASSKVHFGLAGGHDTQYF. The CDR3 DNA reads TGTGCCAGCAGCAAAGTCCACTTTGGACTAGCGGGAGGTCACGATACGCAGTATTTT.

DNA of the CDR3: TGTGCCAGCAGCGTTCAGGGGAACACTGAAGCTTTCTTT. This encodes CASSVQGNTEAFF. This chain uses TRBV9 with TRBJ1-1; D might be TRBD1 (5 bases). The germline CDR1 and CDR2 sequences are SGDLS and YYNGEE. The V and J ends lost 2 bases and 1 base respectively, with 6 bases between them. The CDR3 contains 13 residues.